Listed below are T cell receptor beta chains from one sample, sequenced in a study of blood T cell repertoires in COVID-19. Assay used: immunoSEQ multiplex PCR; TCRdb lists only in-frame clones, some missing. The sample has approximately 170,000 clones, 70% to 85% seen once. Material for sequencing was PBMCs or T cells enriched from blood (not recorded which). Receptors were obtained from a man in his fifties or sixties who had recovered from COVID-19. Each CDR3 is given with its conserved first and last residue. The order of the fields is clone size, J gene, CDR3 length, D gene, V gene, CDR3 DNA, CDR3 protein. D genes are given only for firm matches. A clone size is listed for some rows: how often the clone was seen (once, few, many), or a class if it is expanded.

>NA|TRBJ1-6|16|NA|TRBV6-5
TGTGCCAGCAGTTACGATACGGGACGAGCGGGTTCACCCCTCCACTTT
CASSYDTGRAGSPLHF
>NA|TRBJ2-1|17|TRBD2|TRBV3-1/TRBV3-2
TGTGCCAGCAGCCTTCACCTCACTAGCGGGACGTACAATGAGCAGTTCTTC
CASSLHLTSGTYNEQFF
>NA|TRBJ1-1|13|NA|TRBV9
TGTGCCAGCAGCTACCGGGGGGCCACTGAAGCTTTCTTT
CASSYRGATEAFF
>NA|TRBJ2-2|13|NA|TRBV28
TGTGCCAGCAGTTTATGGGAGGCCGGGGAGCTGTTTTTT
CASSLWEAGELFF
>NA|TRBJ1-5|14|NA|TRBV6-6
TGTGCCAGCAGCCCCAGTCGGGGCAATCAGCCCCAGCATTTT
CASSPSRGNQPQHF
>NA|TRBJ2-3|15|NA|TRBV7-2
TGTGCCAGCAGCCCGACGGGGGGCGCGGCAGATACGCAGTATTTT
CASSPTGGAADTQYF
>NA|TRBJ2-3|18|NA|TRBV3-1/TRBV3-2
TGTGCCAGCAGCCAAGGGCCCCAAGGCGGCCTGTTGACAGATACGCAGTATTTT
CASSQGPQGGLLTDTQYF
>NA|TRBJ1-5|14|NA|TRBV11-3
TGTGCCAGCAGCTTGTATGTCAGGGGCCAGCCCCAGCATTTT
CASSLYVRGQPQHF
>NA|TRBJ2-1|15|TRBD2|TRBV28
TGTGCCAGCAGTTTTCGGGGGGGGCCGGGCAATGAGCAGTTCTTC
CASSFRGGPGNEQFF
>NA|TRBJ1-2|11|NA|TRBV29-1
TGCAGCGTTCCCCCCGGGGTCGGCTACACCTTC
CSVPPGVGYTF
>NA|TRBJ2-2|15|TRBD2|TRBV30
TGTGCCTGTTCGGGTCTTGGGGGGGGCACCGGGGAGCTGTTTTTT
CACSGLGGGTGELFF
>once|TRBJ1-6|15|TRBD1|TRBV5-6
TGTGCCAGCAGCTGGGGGACAGTGGGGAATTCACCCCTCCACTTT
CASSWGTVGNSPLHF
>NA|TRBJ2-1|13|NA|TRBV3-1/TRBV3-2
TGTGCCAGCAGCCCCCGACAGTACAATGAGCAGTTCTTC
CASSPRQYNEQFF